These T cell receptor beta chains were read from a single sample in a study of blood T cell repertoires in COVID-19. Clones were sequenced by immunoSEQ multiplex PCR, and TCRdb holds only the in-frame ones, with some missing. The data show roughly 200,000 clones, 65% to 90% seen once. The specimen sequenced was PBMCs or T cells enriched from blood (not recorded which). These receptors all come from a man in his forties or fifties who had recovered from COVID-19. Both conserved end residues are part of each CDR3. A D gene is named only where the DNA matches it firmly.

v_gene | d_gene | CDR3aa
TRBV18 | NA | CASSPQGSNQPQHF
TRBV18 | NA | CASSPTGPQPQHF
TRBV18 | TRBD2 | CASSPPKGSAGGLNTQYF
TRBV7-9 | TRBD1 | CASSGDRSAPATNEKLFF
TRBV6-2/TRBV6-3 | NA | CASSSTSYEQYF
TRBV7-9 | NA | CASSFLGLPEADTGELFF
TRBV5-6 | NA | CASSLISGGLSEKLFF
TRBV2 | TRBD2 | CASSATSGAVYEQFF
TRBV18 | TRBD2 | CASSQGGSHNEQFF
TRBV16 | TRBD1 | CASQGDRGPQEQYF
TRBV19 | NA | CASLSGQGDTEAFF
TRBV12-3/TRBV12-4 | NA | CASGFGGDTIYF
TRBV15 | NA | CATSRDITTGLRGYTF
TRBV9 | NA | CASSVAAVSGNTIYF
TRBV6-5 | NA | CASISSGNTIYF
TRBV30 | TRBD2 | CAWLSSGRGRGTQYF
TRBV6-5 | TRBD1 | CASSYYGTGGLEAFF
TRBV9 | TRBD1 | CASSVGTVRSMTYEQYF
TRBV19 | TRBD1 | CASSPLPGTGDYNEQFF
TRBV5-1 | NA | CASSFAGAYNEQFF
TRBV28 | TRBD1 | CASSLWTGTYEQYF
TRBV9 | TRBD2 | CASSPSGSSYNEQFF
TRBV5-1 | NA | CASSLKWQGSTGANSGELFF
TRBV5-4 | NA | CASSSGGGDQPQHF
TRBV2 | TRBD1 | CASSDRGGNSPLHF
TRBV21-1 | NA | CASSKKGSGAKLYNEQFF
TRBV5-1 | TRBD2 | CASSLVAGGEQETQYF
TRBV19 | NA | CASSDTGTAGAQYF
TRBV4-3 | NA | CASSQESTVLAKNIQYF
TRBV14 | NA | CASSQGGLSWDTQYF
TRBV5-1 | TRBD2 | CASSLLGLAGADTQYF